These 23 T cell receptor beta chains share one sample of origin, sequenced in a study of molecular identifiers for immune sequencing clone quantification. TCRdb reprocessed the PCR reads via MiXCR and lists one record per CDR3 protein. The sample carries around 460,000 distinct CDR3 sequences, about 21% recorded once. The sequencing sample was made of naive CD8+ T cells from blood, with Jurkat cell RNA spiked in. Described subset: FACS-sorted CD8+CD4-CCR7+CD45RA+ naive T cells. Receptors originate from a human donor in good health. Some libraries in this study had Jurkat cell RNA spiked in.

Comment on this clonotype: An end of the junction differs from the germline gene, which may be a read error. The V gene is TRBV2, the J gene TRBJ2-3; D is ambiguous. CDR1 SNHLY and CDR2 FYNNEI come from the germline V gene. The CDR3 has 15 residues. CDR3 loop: CAGSEKGTRTDTQYF. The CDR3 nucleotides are TGTGCCGGCAGTGAAAAGGGCACGCGCACAGATACGCAGTATTTT.

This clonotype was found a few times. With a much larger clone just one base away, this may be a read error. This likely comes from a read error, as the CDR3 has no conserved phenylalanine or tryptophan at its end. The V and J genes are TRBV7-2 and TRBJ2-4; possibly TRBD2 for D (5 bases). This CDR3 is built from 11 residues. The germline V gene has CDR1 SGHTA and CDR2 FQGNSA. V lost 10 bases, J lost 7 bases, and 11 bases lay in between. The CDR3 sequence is CAIRRGNIQYS. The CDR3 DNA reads TGTGCCATCAGGCGAGGGAACATTCAGTACTCC.

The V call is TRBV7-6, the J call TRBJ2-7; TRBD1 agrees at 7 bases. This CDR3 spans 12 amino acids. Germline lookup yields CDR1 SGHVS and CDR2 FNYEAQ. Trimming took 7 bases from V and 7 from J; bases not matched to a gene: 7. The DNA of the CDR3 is TGTGCCAGCACCATGACAGGGCGGGAGCAGTACTTC. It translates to CASTMTGREQYF.

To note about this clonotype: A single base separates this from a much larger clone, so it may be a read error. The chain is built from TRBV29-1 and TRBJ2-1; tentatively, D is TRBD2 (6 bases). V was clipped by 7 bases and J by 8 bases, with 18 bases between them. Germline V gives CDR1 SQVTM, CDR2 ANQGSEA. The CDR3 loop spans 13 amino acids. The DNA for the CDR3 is TGCAGCGCTGTTGGTCGGGGGACCGATGAGCAGTTCTTC. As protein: CSAVGRGTDEQFF.

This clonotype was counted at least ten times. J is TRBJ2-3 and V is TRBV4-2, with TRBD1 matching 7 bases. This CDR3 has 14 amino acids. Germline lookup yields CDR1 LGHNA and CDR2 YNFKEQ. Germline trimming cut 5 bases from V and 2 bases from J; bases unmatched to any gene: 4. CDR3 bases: TGTGCCAGCAGCTGGACAGGAGACACAGATACGCAGTATTTT. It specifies CASSWTGDTDTQYF.

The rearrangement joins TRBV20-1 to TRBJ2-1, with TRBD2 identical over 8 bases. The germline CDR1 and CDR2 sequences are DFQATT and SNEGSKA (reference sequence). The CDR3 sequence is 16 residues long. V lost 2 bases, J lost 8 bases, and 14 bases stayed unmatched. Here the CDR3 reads CSARPAGAGVFYEQFF. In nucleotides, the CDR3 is TGCAGTGCTAGACCAGCGGGAGCGGGGGTTTTTTATGAGCAGTTCTTC.

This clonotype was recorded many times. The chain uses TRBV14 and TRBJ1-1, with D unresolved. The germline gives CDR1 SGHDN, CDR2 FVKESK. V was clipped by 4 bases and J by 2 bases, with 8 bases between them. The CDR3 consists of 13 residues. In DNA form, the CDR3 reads TGTGCCAGCAGCCCATGGGGTAACACTGAAGCTTTCTTT. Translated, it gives CASSPWGNTEAFF.

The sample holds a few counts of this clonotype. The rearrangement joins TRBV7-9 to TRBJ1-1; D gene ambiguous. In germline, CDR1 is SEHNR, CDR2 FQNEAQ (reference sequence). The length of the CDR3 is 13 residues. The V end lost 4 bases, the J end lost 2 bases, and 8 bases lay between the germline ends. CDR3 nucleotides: TGTGCCAGCAGCTCACCAACCAACACTGAAGCTTTCTTT. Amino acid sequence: CASSSPTNTEAFF.

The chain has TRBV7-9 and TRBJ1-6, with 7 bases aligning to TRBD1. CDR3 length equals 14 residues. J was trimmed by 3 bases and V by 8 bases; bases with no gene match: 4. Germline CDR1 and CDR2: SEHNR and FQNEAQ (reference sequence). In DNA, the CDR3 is TGTGCCAGCTGGGACAGTCGCTATAATTCACCCCTCCACTTT. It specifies CASWDSRYNSPLHF.

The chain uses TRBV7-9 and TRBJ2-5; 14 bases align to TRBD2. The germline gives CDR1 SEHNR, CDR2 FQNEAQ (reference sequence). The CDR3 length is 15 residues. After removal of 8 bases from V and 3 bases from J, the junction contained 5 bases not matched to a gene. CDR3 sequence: CASGRGLAGEETQYF. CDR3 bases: TGTGCCAGCGGCCGGGGACTAGCGGGAGAAGAGACCCAGTACTTC.

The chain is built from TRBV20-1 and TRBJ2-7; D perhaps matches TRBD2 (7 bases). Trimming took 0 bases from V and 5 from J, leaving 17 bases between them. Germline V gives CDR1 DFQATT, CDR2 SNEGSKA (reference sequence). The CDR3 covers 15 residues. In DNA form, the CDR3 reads TGCAGTGCTAGAGATTATGGGGGGGGGCCGGACGAGCAGTACTTC. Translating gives CSARDYGGGPDEQYF.

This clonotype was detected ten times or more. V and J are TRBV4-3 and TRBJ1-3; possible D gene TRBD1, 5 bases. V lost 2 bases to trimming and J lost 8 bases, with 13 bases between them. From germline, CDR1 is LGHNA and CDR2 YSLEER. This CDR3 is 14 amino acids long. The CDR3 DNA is TGCGCCAGCAGCCAAATCTGGGGCCCGGACACCATATATTTT. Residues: CASSQIWGPDTIYF.

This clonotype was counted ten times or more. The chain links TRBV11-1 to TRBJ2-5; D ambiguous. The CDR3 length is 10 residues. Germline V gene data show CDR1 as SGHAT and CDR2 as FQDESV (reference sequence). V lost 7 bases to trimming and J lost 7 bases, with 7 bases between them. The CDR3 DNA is TGTGCCAGCAACTTGGGGACCCAGTACTTC. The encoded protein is CASNLGTQYF.

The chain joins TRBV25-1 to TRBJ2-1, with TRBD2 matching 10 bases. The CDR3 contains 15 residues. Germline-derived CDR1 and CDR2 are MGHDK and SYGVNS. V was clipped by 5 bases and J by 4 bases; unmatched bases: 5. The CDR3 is CASSYSGGPYNEQFF. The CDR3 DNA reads TGTGCCAGCAGTTATAGCGGGGGGCCTTACAATGAGCAGTTCTTC. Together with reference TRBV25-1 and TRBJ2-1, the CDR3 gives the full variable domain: EADIYQTPRYLVIGTGKKITLECSQTMGHDKMYWYQQDPGMELHLIHYSYGVNSTEKGDLSSESTVSRIRTEHFPLTLESARPSHTSQYLCASSYSGGPYNEQFFGPGTRLTVL.

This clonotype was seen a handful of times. The CDR3 sequence: CASGGLAAREQYF. The DNA for the CDR3 is TGTGCCAGCGGTGGGCTAGCCGCACGCGAGCAGTACTTC. The gene calls are TRBV7-9 and TRBJ2-7; D might be TRBD2 (5 bases). Germline CDR1 reads SEHNR; CDR2 reads FQNEAQ (reference sequence). Trimming took off 8 bases at V and 6 bases at J, with 17 bases between the two ends. This CDR3 is built from 13 residues.

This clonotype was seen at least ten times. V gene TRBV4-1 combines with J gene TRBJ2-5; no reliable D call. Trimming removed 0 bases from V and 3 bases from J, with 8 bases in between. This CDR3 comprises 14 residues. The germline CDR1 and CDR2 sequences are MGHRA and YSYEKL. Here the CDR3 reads CASSQDRREETQYF. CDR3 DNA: TGCGCCAGCAGCCAAGATCGACGGGAAGAGACCCAGTACTTC.

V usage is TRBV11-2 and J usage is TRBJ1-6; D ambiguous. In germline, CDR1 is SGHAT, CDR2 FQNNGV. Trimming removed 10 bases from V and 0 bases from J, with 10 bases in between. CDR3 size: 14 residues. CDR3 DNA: TGTGCCACCGCACTGAACTCCTATAATTCACCCCTCCACTTT. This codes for CATALNSYNSPLHF.

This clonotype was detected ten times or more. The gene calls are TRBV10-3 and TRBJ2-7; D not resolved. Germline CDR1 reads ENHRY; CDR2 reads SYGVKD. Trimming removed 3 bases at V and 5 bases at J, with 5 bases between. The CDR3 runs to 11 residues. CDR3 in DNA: TGTGCCATCAGTGACAGTGACGAGCAGTACTTC. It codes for CAISDSDEQYF.

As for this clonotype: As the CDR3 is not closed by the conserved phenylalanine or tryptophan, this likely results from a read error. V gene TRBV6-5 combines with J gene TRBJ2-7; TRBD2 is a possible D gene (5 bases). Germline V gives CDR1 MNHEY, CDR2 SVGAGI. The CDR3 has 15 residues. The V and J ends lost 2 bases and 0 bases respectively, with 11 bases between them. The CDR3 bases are TGTGCCAGCAGTTACGTCAGCGGTAGCTCCTACGAGCAGTACTCC. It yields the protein CASSYVSGSSYEQYS.

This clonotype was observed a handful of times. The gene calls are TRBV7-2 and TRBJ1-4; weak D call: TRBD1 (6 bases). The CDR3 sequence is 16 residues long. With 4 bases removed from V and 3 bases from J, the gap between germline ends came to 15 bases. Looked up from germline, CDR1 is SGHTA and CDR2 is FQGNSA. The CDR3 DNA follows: TGTGCCAGCAGCTACTCCGGGGGCGAAGCTAATGAAAAACTGTTTTTT. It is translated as CASSYSGGEANEKLFF.

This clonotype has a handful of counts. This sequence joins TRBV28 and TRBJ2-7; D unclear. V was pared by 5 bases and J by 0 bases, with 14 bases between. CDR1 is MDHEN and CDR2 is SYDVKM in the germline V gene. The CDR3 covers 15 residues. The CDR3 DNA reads TGTGCCAGCAGTCCGAGGCAGGATTTCTCCTACGAGCAGTACTTC. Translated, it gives CASSPRQDFSYEQYF.

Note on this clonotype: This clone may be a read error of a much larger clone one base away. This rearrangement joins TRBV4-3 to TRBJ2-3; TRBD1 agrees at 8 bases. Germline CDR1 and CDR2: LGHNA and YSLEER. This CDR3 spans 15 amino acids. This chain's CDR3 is CVSSGQGTHTDTQYF. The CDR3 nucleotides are TGCGTCAGCAGCGGACAGGGCACGCACACAGATACGCAGTATTTT.

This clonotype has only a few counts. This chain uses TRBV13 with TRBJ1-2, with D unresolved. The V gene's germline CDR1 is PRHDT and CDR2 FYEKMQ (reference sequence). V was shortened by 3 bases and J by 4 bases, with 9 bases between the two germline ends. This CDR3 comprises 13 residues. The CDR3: CASSFRSLYGYTF. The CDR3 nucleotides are TGTGCCAGCAGCTTCCGTTCGCTCTATGGCTACACCTTC. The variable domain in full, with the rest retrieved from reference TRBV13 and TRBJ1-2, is AAGVIQSPRHLIKEKRETATLKCYPIPRHDTVYWYQQGPGQDPQFLISFYEKMQSDKGSIPDRFSAQQFSDYHSELNMSSLELGDSALYFCASSFRSLYGYTFGSGTRLTVV.